What follows is one T cell receptor beta chain and its context. When the RNA was reverse transcribed, random hexamers were used with an input of roughly 0.5 to 1 ug. TCR beta CDR3 was amplified by immunoSEQ covering 54 Vbeta and 13 Jbeta. MiXCR, applied by TCRdb to the immunoSEQ multiplex PCR reads, yields one record per CDR3 protein. The sample yields about 130,000 distinct CDR3 sequences, over 85% seen once. CDR3 size: 13 residues. V dropped 2 bases and J dropped 5 bases, with 9 bases sitting between them. Germline V gene sequence: CDR1 SGHTA, CDR2 FQGNSA. TCR beta sequences were obtained from blood CD8+ and CD4+ T cells. This sample was taken from a study of CD8 T cells in Susac syndrome.

Sequenced material: CD4+ T cells from PBMCs. The sequence was collected from a human donor in good health. The chain uses TRBV7-2 and TRBJ2-5, with D tentatively TRBD1 (6 bases). CDR3 residues: CASSLQGIETQYF. In nucleotides, the CDR3 is TGTGCCAGCAGCTTACAGGGGATTGAGACCCAGTACTTC.